The source of this TCR beta chain is a study of blood T cell repertoires in COVID-19. The CDR3 has 15 residues. Deletions cut 3 bases from V and 5 bases from J, with 16 bases between. Germline-derived CDR1 and CDR2 are LNHDA and SQIVND (reference sequence). Libraries were prepared by immunoSEQ multiplex PCR; TCRdb keeps only in-frame clonotypes and omits some of them. Here the sample spans some 27,000 clones, 55% to 80% being singletons. Source material: peripheral blood. The chain links TRBV19 to TRBJ1-1; a possible D gene is TRBD1 (6 bases). The clonotype comes from a human donor in a cohort sampled during active COVID-19. The CDR3 sequence: CASSIPRGRGTEAFF. The CDR3 bases are TGTGCCAGTAGTATTCCCAGGGGTAGGGGAACTGAAGCTTTCTTT.